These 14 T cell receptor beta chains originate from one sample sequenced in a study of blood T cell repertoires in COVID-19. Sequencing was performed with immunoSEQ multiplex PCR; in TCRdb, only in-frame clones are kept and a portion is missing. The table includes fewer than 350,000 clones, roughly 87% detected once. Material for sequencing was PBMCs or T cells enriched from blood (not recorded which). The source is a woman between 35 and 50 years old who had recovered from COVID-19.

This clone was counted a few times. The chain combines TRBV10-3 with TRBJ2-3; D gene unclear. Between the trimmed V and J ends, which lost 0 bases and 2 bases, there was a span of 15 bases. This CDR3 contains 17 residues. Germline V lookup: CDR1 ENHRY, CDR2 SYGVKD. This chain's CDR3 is CAISESNLLFDTDTQYF. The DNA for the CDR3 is TGTGCCATCAGTGAGTCAAACCTACTGTTTGACACAGATACGCAGTATTTT.

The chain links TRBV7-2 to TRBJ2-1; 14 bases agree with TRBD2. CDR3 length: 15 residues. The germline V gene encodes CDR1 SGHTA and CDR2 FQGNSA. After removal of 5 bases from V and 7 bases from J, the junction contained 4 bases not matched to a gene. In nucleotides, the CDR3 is TGTGCCAGCAGCCAGACTAGCGGGAGGGGAAATGAGCAGTTCTTC. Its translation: CASSQTSGRGNEQFF.

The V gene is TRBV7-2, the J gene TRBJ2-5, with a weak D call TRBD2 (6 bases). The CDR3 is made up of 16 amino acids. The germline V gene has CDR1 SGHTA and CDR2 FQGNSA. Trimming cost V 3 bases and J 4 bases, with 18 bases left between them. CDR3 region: CASSFAELAGAETQYF. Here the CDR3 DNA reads TGTGCCAGCAGCTTTGCCGAACTAGCTGGGGCAGAGACCCAGTACTTC. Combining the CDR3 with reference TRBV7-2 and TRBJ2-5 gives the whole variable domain GAGVSQSPSNKVTEKGKDVELRCDPISGHTALYWYRQSLGQGLEFLIYFQGNSAPDKSGLPSDRFSAERTGGSVSTLTIQRTQQEDSAVYLCASSFAELAGAETQYFGPGTRLLVL.

The DNA of the CDR3 is TGTGCCAGCAGTTTTAGCCGTGGGACAGGGAAAGGCGCCGAAGATACGCAGTATTTT. Encoded protein: CASSFSRGTGKGAEDTQYF. The J gene is TRBJ2-3, the V gene TRBV28, with 9 bases fitting TRBD1. With 3 bases clipped from V and 5 bases from J, the junction kept 18 bases outside the gene matches. Germline V lookup: CDR1 MDHEN, CDR2 SYDVKM. The CDR3 loop spans 19 amino acids. Filled out from reference TRBV28 and TRBJ2-3, the complete variable domain reads DVKVTQSSRYLVKRTGEKVFLECVQDMDHENMFWYRQDPGLGLRLIYFSYDVKMKEKGDIPEGYSVSREKKERFSLILESASTNQTSMYLCASSFSRGTGKGAEDTQYFGPGTRLTVL.

CDR3 region: CASSQGQGARNEQFF. The CDR3 region has the DNA TGCGCCAGCAGCCAAGGGCAGGGCGCTCGCAATGAGCAGTTCTTC. The chain combines TRBV4-1 with TRBJ2-1; tentatively, D is TRBD1 (5 bases). Per germline, CDR1 MGHRA and CDR2 YSYEKL. This CDR3 contains 15 residues. Trimming removed 1 base from V and 6 bases from J, with 13 bases in between.

CDR3 DNA: TGTGCCAGCCACGACCGGGTCACTGAAGCTTTCTTT. It is translated as CASHDRVTEAFF. The genes are TRBV28 and TRBJ1-1; no reliable D call. The V gene's germline CDR1 is MDHEN and CDR2 SYDVKM. The CDR3 totals 12 residues. V was clipped by 8 bases and J by 4 bases, with 11 bases between them. Drawing the rest from reference TRBV28 and TRBJ1-1, the complete variable domain is DVKVTQSSRYLVKRTGEKVFLECVQDMDHENMFWYRQDPGLGLRLIYFSYDVKMKEKGDIPEGYSVSREKKERFSLILESASTNQTSMYLCASHDRVTEAFFGQGTRLTVV.

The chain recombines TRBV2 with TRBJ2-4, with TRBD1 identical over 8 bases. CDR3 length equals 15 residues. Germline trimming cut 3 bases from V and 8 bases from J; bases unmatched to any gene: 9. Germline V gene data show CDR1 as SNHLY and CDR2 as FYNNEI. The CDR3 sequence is CASSDGWTGSDIQYF. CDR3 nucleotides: TGTGCCAGCAGTGACGGTTGGACAGGGAGTGACATTCAGTACTTC.

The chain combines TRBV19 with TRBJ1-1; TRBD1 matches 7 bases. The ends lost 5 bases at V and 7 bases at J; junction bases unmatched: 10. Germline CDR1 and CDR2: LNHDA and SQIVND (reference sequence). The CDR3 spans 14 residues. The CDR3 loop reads CASSQWTGNGEAFF. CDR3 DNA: TGTGCCAGTAGTCAGTGGACAGGAAACGGTGAAGCTTTCTTT.

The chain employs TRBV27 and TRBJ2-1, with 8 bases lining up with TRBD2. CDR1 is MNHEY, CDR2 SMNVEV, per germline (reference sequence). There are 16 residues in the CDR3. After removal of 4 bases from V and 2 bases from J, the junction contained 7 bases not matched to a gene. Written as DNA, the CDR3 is TGTGCCAGCAGTTCCCCTAGCGGGTATACCTACAATGAGCAGTTCTTC. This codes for CASSSPSGYTYNEQFF.

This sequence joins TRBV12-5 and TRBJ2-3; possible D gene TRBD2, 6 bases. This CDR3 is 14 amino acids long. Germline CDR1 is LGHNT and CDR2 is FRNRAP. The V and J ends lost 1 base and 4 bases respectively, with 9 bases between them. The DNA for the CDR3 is TGTGCTAGTGGTTTGGGTAGCGGCCCAGATACGCAGTATTTT. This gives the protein CASGLGSGPDTQYF.

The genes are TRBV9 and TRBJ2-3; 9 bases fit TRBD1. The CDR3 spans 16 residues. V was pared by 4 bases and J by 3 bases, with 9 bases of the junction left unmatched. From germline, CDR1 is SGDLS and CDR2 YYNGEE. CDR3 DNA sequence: TGTGCCAGCAGCAGATTACAGGGGGCAGGTACAGATACGCAGTATTTT. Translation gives CASSRLQGAGTDTQYF.

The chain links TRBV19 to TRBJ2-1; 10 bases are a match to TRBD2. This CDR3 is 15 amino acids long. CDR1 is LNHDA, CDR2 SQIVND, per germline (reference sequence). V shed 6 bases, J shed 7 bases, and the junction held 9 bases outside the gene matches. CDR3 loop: CASSLGTSEGNEQFF. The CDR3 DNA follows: TGTGCCAGTAGCCTCGGGACTAGCGAAGGGAATGAGCAGTTCTTC.

CDR3 amino acids: CASSSPQGSVHEQYF. Written as DNA, the CDR3 is TGTGCCAGCAGTTCGCCCCAGGGGAGCGTCCACGAGCAGTACTTC. The chain joins TRBV6-2 or TRBV6-3 to TRBJ2-7; perhaps TRBD1 as D (6 bases). V lost 4 bases and J lost 5, with 18 bases in between. Germline CDR1 reads MNHEY; CDR2 reads SVGEGT. The CDR3 length is 15 residues.

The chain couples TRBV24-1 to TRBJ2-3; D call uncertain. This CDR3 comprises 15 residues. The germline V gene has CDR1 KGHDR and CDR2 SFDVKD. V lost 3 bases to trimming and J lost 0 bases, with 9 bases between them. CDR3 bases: TGTGCCACCAGTGATCCCGGTCCTAGCACAGATACGCAGTATTTT. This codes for CATSDPGPSTDTQYF.